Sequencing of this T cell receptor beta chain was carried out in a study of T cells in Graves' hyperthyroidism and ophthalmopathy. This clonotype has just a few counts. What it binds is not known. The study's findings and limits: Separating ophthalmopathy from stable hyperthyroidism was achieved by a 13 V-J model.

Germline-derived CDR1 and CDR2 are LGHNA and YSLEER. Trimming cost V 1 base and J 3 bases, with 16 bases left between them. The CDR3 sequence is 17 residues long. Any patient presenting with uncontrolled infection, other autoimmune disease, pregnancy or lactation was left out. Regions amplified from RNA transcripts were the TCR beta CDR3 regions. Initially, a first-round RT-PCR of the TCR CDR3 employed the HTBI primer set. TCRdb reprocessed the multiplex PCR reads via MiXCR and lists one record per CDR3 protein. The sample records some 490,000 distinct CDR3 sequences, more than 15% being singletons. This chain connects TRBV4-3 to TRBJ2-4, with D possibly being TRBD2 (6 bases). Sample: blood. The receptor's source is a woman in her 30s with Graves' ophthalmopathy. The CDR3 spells CASSQVWGGRGKNIQYF. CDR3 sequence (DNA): TGCGCCAGCAGCCAAGTTTGGGGAGGACGGGGCAAAAACATTCAGTACTTC.